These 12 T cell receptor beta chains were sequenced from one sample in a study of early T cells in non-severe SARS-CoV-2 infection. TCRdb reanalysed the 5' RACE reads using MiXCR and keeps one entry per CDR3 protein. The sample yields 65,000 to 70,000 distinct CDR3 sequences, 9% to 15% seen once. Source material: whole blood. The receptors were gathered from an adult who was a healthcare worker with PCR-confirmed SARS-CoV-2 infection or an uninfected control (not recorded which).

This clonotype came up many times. The CDR3 nucleotides read TGCGCCAGCAGGGCGCCGCGGGACCCATACAATGAGCAGTTCTTC. Its translation is CASRAPRDPYNEQFF. J is TRBJ2-1 and V is TRBV5-1; possible D gene TRBD2, 6 bases. The CDR3 sequence is 15 residues long. The V end lost 5 bases, the J end lost 4 bases, and 16 bases lay between the germline ends. CDR1 is SGHRS, CDR2 YFSETQ, per germline. Filled out from reference TRBV5-1 and TRBJ2-1, the complete variable domain reads KAGVTQTPRYLIKTRGQQVTLSCSPISGHRSVSWYQQTPGQGLQFLFEYFSETQRNKGNFPGRFSGRQFSNSRSEMNVSTLELGDSALYLCASRAPRDPYNEQFFGPGTRLTVL.

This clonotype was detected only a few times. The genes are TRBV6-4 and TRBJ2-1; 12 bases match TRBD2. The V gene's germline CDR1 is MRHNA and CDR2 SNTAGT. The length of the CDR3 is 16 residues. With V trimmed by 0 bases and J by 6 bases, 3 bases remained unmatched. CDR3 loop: CASSDSGTSGSNEQFF. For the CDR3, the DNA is TGTGCCAGCAGTGACTCCGGGACTAGCGGGTCCAATGAGCAGTTCTTC.

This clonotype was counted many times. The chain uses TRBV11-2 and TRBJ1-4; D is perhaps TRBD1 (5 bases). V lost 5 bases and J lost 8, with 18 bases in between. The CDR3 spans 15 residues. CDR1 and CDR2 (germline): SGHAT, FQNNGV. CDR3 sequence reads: CASSNPRGTGEKLFF. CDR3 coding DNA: TGTGCCAGCAGCAACCCCCGTGGGACGGGAGAAAAACTGTTTTTT.

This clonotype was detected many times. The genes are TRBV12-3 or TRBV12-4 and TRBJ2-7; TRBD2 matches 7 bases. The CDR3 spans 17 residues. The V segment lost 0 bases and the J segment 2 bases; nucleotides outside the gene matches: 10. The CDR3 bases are TGTGCCAGCAGTTTAGCGGACATGGGGGGGGTGACCTACGAGCAGTACTTC. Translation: CASSLADMGGVTYEQYF.

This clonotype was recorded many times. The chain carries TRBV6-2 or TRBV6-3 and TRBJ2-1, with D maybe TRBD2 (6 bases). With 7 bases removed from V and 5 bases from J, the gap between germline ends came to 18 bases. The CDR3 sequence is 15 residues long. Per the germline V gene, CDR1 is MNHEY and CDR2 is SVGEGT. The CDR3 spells CASTHGTRNNNEQFF. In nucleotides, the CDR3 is TGTGCCAGCACCCATGGGACTCGGAATAACAATGAGCAGTTCTTC.

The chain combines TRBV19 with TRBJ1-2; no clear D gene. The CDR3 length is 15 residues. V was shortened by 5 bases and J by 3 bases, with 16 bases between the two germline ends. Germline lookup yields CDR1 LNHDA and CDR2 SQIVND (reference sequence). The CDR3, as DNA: TGTGCCAGTAGTGGAGCGGCGGGGAGATACTATGGCTACACCTTC. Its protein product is CASSGAAGRYYGYTF. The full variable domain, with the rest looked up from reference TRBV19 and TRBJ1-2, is DGGITQSPKYLFRKEGQNVTLSCEQNLNHDAMYWYRQDPGQGLRLIYYSQIVNDFQKGDIAEGYSVSREKKESFPLTVTSAQKNPTAFYLCASSGAAGRYYGYTFGSGTRLTVV.

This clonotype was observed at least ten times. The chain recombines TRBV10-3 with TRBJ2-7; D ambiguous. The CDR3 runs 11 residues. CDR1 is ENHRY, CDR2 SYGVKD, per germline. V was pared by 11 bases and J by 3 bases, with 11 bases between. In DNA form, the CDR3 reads TGTGCCTCCTCCGAGAACTACGAGCAGTACTTC. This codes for CASSENYEQYF.

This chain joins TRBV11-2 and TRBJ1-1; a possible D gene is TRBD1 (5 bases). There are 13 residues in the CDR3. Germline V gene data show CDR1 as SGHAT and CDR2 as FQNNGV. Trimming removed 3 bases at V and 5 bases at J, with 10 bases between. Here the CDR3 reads CASSFAEGTEAFF. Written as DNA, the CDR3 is TGTGCCAGCAGCTTTGCTGAGGGGACTGAAGCTTTCTTT.

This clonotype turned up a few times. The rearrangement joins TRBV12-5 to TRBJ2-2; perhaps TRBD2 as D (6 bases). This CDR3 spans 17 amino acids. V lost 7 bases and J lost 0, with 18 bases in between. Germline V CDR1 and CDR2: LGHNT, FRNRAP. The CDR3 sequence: CASAPTAAGTNTGELFF. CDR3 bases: TGTGCTAGTGCCCCTACCGCGGCGGGGACGAACACCGGGGAGCTGTTTTTT.

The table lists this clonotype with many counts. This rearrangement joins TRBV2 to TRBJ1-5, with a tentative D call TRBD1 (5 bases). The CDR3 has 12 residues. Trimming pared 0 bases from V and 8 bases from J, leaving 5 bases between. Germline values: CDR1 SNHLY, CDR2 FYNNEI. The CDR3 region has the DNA TGTGCCAGCAGTGAAGCGGGGGAGCCCCAGCATTTT. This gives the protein CASSEAGEPQHF.

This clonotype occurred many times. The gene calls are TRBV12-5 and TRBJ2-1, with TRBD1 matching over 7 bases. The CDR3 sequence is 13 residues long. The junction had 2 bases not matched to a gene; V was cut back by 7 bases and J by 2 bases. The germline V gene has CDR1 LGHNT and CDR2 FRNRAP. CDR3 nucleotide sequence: TGTGCTAGTGAAGGGGGCCCCTACAATGAGCAGTTCTTC. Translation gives CASEGGPYNEQFF.

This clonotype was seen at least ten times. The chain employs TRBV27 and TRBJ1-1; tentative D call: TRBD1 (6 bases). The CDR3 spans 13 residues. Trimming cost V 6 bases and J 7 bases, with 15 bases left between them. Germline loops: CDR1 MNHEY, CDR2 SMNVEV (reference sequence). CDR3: CASRDRAHGEAFF. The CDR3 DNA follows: TGTGCCAGCAGGGACAGAGCCCACGGTGAAGCTTTCTTT.